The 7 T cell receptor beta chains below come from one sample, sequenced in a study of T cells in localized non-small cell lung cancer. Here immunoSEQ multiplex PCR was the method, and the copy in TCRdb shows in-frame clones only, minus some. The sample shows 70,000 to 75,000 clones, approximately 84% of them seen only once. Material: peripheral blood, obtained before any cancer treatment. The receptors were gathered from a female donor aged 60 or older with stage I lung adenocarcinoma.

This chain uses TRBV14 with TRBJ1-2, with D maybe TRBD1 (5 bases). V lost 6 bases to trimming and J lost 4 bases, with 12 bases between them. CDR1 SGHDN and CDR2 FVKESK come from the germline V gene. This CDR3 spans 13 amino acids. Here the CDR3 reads CASSPGPGYGYTF. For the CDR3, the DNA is TGTGCCAGCAGTCCGGGGCCGGGCTATGGCTACACCTTC. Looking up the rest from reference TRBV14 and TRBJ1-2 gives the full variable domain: EAGVTQFPSHSVIEKGQTVTLRCDPISGHDNLYWYRRVMGKEIKFLLHFVKESKQDESGMPNNRFLAERTGGTYSTLKVQPAELEDSGVYFCASSPGPGYGYTFGSGTRLTVV.

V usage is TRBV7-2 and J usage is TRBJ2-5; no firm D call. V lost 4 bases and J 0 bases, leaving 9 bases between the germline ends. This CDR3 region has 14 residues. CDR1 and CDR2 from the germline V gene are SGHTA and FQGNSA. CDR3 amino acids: CASSSDVNQETQYF. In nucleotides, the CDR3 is TGTGCCAGCAGCTCGGACGTGAACCAAGAGACCCAGTACTTC.

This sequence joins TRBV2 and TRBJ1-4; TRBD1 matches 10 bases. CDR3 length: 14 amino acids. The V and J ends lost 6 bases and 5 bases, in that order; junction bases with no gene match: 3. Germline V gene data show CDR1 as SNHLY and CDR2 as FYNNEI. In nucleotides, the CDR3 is TGTGCCAGCAGATTGGACAGGGGGAATGAAAAACTGTTTTTT. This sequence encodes CASRLDRGNEKLFF.

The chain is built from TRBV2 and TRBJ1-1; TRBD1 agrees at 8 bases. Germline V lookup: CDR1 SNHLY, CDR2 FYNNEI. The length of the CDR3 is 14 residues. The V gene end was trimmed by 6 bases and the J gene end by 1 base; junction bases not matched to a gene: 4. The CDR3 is CASSDRGSNTEAFF. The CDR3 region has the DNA TGTGCCAGCAGCGACAGGGGATCGAACACTGAAGCTTTCTTT. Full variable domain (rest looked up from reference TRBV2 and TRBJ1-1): EPEVTQTPSHQVTQMGQEVILRCVPISNHLYFYWYRQILGQKVEFLVSFYNNEISEKSEIFDDQFSVERPDGSNFTLKIRSTKLEDSAMYFCASSDRGSNTEAFFGQGTRLTVV.

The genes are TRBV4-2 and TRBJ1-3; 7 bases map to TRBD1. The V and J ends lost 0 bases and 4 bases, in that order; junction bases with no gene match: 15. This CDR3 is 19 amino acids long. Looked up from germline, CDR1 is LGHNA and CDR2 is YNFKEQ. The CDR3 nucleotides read TGTGCCAGCAGCCAAGATCAGGGGGGGGCGCCCCTTTGGGGAAACACCATATATTTT. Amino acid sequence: CASSQDQGGAPLWGNTIYF.

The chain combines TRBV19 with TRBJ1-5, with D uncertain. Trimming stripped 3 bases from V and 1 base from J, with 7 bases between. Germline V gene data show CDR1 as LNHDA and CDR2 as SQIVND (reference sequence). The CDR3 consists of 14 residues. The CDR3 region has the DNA TGTGCCAGTAGTATTAGGAGCAGCAATCAGCCCCAGCATTTT. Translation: CASSIRSSNQPQHF.

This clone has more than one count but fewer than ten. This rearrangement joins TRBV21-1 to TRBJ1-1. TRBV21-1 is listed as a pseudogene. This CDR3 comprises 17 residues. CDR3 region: CASSKRRGVPMNTEAFF. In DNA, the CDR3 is TGTGCCAGCAGCAAAAGGAGAGGGGTCCCGATGAACACTGAAGCTTTCTTT.